The next 14 T cell receptor beta chains were all read from a single sample in a study of tumor-infiltrating lymphocytes in oesophageal squamous cell carcinoma. Each CDR3 protein gets one entry after TCRdb re-called the PCR reads with MiXCR. The table shows almost 20,000 distinct CDR3 sequences, with 40% occurring only once. The sequenced material came from blood. All receptors come from a male donor with esophageal squamous cell carcinoma.

The V gene is TRBV6-8, the J gene TRBJ2-3; D gene uncertain. The last part of the DNA fits TRBJ2-5 better; the J call may be wrong. Germline V CDR1 and CDR2: MNHGY, SAAAGT. The CDR3 has 13 residues. CDR3: CASSGVSQETQYF. The CDR3 DNA reads as TGTGCCAGCAGTGGGGTATCCCAAGAGACCCAGTACTTC.

This clonotype was detected only a few times. V and J are TRBV29-1 and TRBJ2-6; possibly TRBD1 for D (6 bases). The J call may be mistaken, given a closer DNA end match to TRBJ2-7. The CDR3 has 11 residues. Germline-derived CDR1 and CDR2 are SQVTM and ANQGSEA. The CDR3 DNA reads as TGCAGCGTCGAACAGGGTTACGAGCAGTACTTC. It yields the protein CSVEQGYEQYF.

The CDR3 nucleotides are TGTGCTAGTGGTCCGGACAGGGGTGAGACCCAGTACTTC. It codes for CASGPDRGETQYF. This chain links TRBV12-5 with TRBJ2-3; 9 bases agree with TRBD1. The J call is uncertain, as TRBJ2-5 better fits the DNA end. CDR1 LGHNT and CDR2 FRNRAP come from the germline V gene. This CDR3 contains 13 residues.

This clonotype appeared many times. A read error may be the cause here, since a much bigger clone is one base away. This chain's CDR3 is CASSQVTTSQFF. CDR3 DNA sequence: TGTGCCAGCAGCCAAGTAACTACCTCCCAGTTCTTC. This chain uses TRBV14 with TRBJ2-1; unclear D gene. The V gene's germline CDR1 is SGHDN and CDR2 FVKESK. This CDR3 comprises 12 residues. V was clipped by 1 base and J by 13 bases, with 11 bases between them.

This chain links TRBV3-1 with TRBJ2-2; possibly TRBD2 for D (6 bases). With 6 bases removed from V and 8 bases from J, the gap between germline ends came to 19 bases. The CDR3 has 15 residues. CDR1 and CDR2 from the germline V gene are LGHDT and YNNKEL (reference sequence). The CDR3 DNA sequence: TGTGCCAGCAGTACCGGGACTCCCGACATGGGGGAGCTGTTTTTT. Translating it yields CASSTGTPDMGELFF.

The rearrangement uses TRBV30 and TRBJ1-1; D ambiguous. Looked up from germline, CDR1 is GTSNPN and CDR2 is SVGIG (reference sequence). The CDR3 is made up of 10 amino acids. Trimming removed 4 bases at V and 7 bases at J, with 7 bases between. This CDR3 is CAWMRIEAFF. For the CDR3, the DNA is TGTGCCTGGATGAGGATTGAAGCTTTCTTT.

This chain connects TRBV2 to TRBJ2-7; D unclear. The J call could be wrong; TRBJ2-5 is a better fit for the DNA end. This CDR3 has 11 residues. Germline V lookup: CDR1 SNHLY, CDR2 FYNNEI. For the CDR3, the DNA is TGTGCCAGCAGGGAGCAAGAGACCCAGTACTTC. Translating gives CASREQETQYF.

This clonotype has a count of ten or more. The gene calls are TRBV4-1 and TRBJ2-7; 8 bases match TRBD2. CDR3 length equals 16 residues. CDR1 is MGHRA and CDR2 is YSYEKL in the germline V gene. J was trimmed by 5 bases and V by 1 base; bases with no gene match: 10. CDR3 protein: CASSQVARGEGNEQYF. The CDR3 bases are TGCGCCAGCAGCCAAGTGGCGCGGGGGGAGGGCAACGAGCAGTACTTC.

V and J are TRBV7-8 and TRBJ2-1, with TRBD2 matching 9 bases. V trimming: 5 bases; J trimming: 1 base; junction bases outside the gene matches: 3. Germline CDR1 and CDR2: SGHVS and FQNEAQ. The CDR3 spans 15 residues. The DNA of the CDR3 is TGTGCCAGCAGCCAGCTAGCGGGATCCTACAATGAGCAGTTCTTC. This translates into CASSQLAGSYNEQFF.

In this sample, this clonotype turned up many times. J is TRBJ1-2 and V is TRBV10-3; TRBD1 might be the D (6 bases). The CDR3 runs 13 residues. Trimming stripped 5 bases from V and 2 bases from J, with 9 bases between. Germline loops: CDR1 ENHRY, CDR2 SYGVKD. The CDR3 nucleotides are TGTGCCATCAGTAATACAGGGAACTATGGCTACACCTTC. It codes for CAISNTGNYGYTF.

About this clonotype itself: This is likely a read error, given that the CDR3 carries no conserved phenylalanine or tryptophan at its end. It is unclear where the CDR3 begins or ends on the DNA, so no DNA is shown, and the CDR3 is as TCRdb lists it. J is TRBJ2-5 and V is TRBV2; the table's D call, TRBD1, has no DNA check behind it. The CDR3 spans 17 residues, counting both ends. CDR1 and CDR2 from the germline V gene are SNHLY and FYNNEI. The CDR3 here is CASTPGGQKNYGYTFGS.

This clonotype has at least ten counts. This sequence joins TRBV4-1 and TRBJ2-1, with 15 bases aligning to TRBD2. Germline V lookup: CDR1 MGHRA, CDR2 YSYEKL. The CDR3 consists of 17 residues. Unmatched junction bases numbered 0, after V lost 1 base and J lost 2 bases. The DNA of the CDR3 is TGCGCCAGCAGCCAAGGGACTAGCGGGGGGGCCTACAATGAGCAGTTCTTC. Amino acids: CASSQGTSGGAYNEQFF.

The chain is built from TRBV7-4 and TRBJ2-7; TRBD2 aligns across 14 bases. The CDR3 is 15 amino acids. The J segment lost 7 bases and the V segment lost 5 bases, leaving 7 bases of the junction unmatched. Germline CDR1 and CDR2: SGHVT and SQSDAQ. The CDR3 here is CASSPGTSGSDEQYF. In nucleotides, the CDR3 is TGTGCCAGCAGCCCCGGGACTAGCGGGAGCGATGAGCAGTACTTC.

The sample holds a few counts of this clonotype. The missing conserved phenylalanine or tryptophan at the end of this CDR3 makes a read error likely. The DNA is left out, because the CDR3 cannot be placed on it with certainty; the CDR3 is given as TCRdb lists it. The chain employs TRBV7-3 and TRBJ1-1; the D call in the table, TRBD1, was not verified against the DNA. 16 amino acids form the CDR3, both terminal residues included. CDR1 and CDR2 (germline): SGHTA, FQGTGA. The CDR3 sequence: CASSRQGTPTSSTSGQ.